The clone carrying this TCR beta chain appeared a few times. It was with 60 Vbeta and 13 Jbeta primers that the PCR ran. The method was immunoSEQ multiplex PCR; TCRdb's version includes in-frame clones alone and lacks a portion of them. In the table there are around 110,000 clones, less than 80% of which are singletons. The sample comes from a study of cytomegalovirus exposure and HLA in healthy donors. Germline values: CDR1 MDHEN, CDR2 SYDVKM. The CDR3 loop spans 13 amino acids. Trimming left V 7 bases short and J 0 bases short, with 9 bases between. The chain carries TRBV28 and TRBJ1-1; D unclear. The specimen was PBMCs. This TCR came from a woman aged 25 to 39 in good health and CMV-seronegative. This chain's CDR3 is CASTQRVNTEAFF. The CDR3 region has the DNA TGTGCCAGCACCCAACGGGTGAACACTGAAGCTTTCTTT.